This record concerns one T cell receptor beta chain sequence. The antigen remains unidentified. What was sequenced were expressed TCRB transcripts, since all of the isolated RNA had been reverse transcribed. Produced via immunoSEQ multiplex PCR; TCRdb's table is partial and in-frame only. The sample includes some 350,000 clones, less than 15% seen only once; the top ten take approximately 0.016%. The V gene's germline CDR1 is SGHRS and CDR2 YFSETQ. CDR3 length: 14 amino acids. Deletions cut 2 bases from V and 5 bases from J, with 12 bases between. The sample belongs to a study of beta chain features in type 1 diabetes. For the study at large: Sorted cells, around 100 million in number, were examined across all samples.

Study-level points and caveats: Significant though moderate, a shortening of TCRB CDR3s appeared in all four CD4+ subsets of Type 1 diabetes patients. VDJ junctions from type 1 diabetes patients carried fewer insertions and larger deletions. Across patients, naive, central memory and Treg TCRB repertoires exhibited apparently greater similarity than was observed across healthy donors. Using cDNA template may skew counts toward highly expressing activated cells.

Source material: naive CD4+ T cells from blood. This chain links TRBV5-1 with TRBJ2-3; perhaps TRBD1 as D (6 bases). This clonotype originated in a woman aged 18-29 years with type 1 diabetes. CDR3 sequence reads: CASSFTGFEDTQYF. CDR3 nucleotides: TGCGCCAGCAGCTTTACAGGGTTTGAAGATACGCAGTATTTT. Variable domain in full (rest from reference TRBV5-1 and TRBJ2-3): KAGVTQTPRYLIKTRGQQVTLSCSPISGHRSVSWYQQTPGQGLQFLFEYFSETQRNKGNFPGRFSGRQFSNSRSEMNVSTLELGDSALYLCASSFTGFEDTQYFGPGTRLTVL.